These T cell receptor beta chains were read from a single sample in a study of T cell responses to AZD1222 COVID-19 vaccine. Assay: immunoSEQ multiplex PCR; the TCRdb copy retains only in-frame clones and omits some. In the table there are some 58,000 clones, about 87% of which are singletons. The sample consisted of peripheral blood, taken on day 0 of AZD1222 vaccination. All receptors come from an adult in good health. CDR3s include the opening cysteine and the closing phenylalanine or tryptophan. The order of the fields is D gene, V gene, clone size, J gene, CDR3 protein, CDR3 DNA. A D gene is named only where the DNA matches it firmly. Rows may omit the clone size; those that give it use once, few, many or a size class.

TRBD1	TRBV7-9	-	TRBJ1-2	CASSPPGGQGLNGYTF	TGTGCCAGCAGCCCACCCGGGGGACAGGGCCTCAATGGCTACACCTTC
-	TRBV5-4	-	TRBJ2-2	CASSRTGVTGELFF	TGTGCCAGCAGCCGAACAGGAGTCACCGGGGAGCTGTTTTTT
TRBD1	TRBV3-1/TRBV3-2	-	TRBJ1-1	CASSQAGQVLAFF	TGTGCCAGCAGCCAAGCGGGACAGGTCTTAGCTTTCTTT
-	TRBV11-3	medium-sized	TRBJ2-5	CASSLGEFQETQYF	TGTGCCAGCAGCTTGGGGGAGTTCCAAGAGACCCAGTACTTC
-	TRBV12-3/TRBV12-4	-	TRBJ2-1	CASSLTRDNEQFF	TGTGCCAGCAGCCTTACCAGGGACAATGAGCAGTTCTTC
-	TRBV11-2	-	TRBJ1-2	CASSIDPSGGYTF	TGTGCCAGCAGCATTGACCCTTCGGGTGGCTACACCTTC
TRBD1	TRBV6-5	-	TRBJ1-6	CASSYSTGDNSPLHF	TGTGCCAGCAGTTACTCTACAGGGGATAATTCACCCCTCCACTTT
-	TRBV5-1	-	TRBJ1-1	CASGVGQTNTEAFF	TGCGCCAGCGGGGTCGGACAGACGAACACTGAAGCTTTCTTT
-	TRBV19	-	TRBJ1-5	CASSIGGRPQHF	TGTGCCAGTAGTATAGGAGGGCGGCCCCAGCATTTT
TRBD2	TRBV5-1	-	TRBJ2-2	CASSRTSGSTGELFF	TGCGCCAGCAGCAGGACTAGCGGGAGCACCGGGGAGCTGTTTTTT
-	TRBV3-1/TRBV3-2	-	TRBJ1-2	CASSPNGGRDISGYTF	TGTGCCAGCAGCCCCAATGGAGGGCGGGATATTTCGGGCTACACCTTC
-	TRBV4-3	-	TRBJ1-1	CASSQQRGMNTEAFF	TGCGCCAGCAGCCAACAGAGGGGCATGAACACTGAAGCTTTCTTT
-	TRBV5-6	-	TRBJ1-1	CASSLEQSEAFF	TGTGCCAGCAGCTTGGAACAGAGTGAAGCTTTCTTT
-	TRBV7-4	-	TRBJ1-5	CASSLLVRNQPQHF	TGTGCCAGCAGCTTGTTAGTCAGGAATCAGCCCCAGCATTTT
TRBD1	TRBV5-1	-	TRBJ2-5	CASSEGTDVSETQYF	TGCGCCAGCAGCGAGGGGACAGATGTCTCCGAGACCCAGTACTTC
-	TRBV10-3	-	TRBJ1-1	CAISKGASEAFF	TGTGCCATCAGTAAAGGTGCAAGTGAAGCTTTCTTT
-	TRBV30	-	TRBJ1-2	CAWSVGGLYGYTF	TGTGCCTGGAGTGTTGGAGGTCTCTATGGCTACACCTTC
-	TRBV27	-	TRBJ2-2	CASSLSGGLGTGELFF	TGTGCCAGCAGTTTATCCGGGGGGCTTGGCACCGGGGAGCTGTTTTTT
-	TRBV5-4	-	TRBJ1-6	CASSLGGTAYNSPLHF	TGTGCCAGCAGCTTGGGCGGGACGGCATATAATTCACCCCTCCACTTT
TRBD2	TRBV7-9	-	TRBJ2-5	CASSLVAGGRETQYF	TGTGCCAGCAGCTTAGTAGCGGGAGGGAGAGAGACCCAGTACTTC
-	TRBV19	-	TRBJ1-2	CASKREEGHPNYGYTF	TGTGCCAGTAAGAGGGAGGAGGGCCATCCTAACTATGGCTACACCTTC
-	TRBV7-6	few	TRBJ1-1	CASSLFGTGPNTEAFF	TGTGCCAGCAGCTTATTTGGCACAGGACCGAACACTGAAGCTTTCTTT
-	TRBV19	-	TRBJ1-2	CASTRDASYGYTF	TGTGCCAGTACGAGGGACGCCTCCTATGGCTACACCTTC
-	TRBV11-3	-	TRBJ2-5	CASSLTRGGSQYF	TGTGCCAGCAGCTTAACTCGAGGGGGGTCCCAGTACTTC
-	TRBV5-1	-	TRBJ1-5	CASSLGTTGHQPQHF	TGCGCCAGCAGCTTGGGGACGACAGGCCATCAGCCCCAGCATTTT
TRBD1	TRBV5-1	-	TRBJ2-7	CASSKGTGESYEQYF	TGCGCCAGCAGCAAGGGGACAGGGGAGTCCTACGAGCAGTACTTC
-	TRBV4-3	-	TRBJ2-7	CASSQDEASAYYEQYF	TGCGCCAGCAGCCAAGATGAGGCTAGCGCCTACTACGAGCAGTACTTC
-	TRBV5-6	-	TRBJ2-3	CATSDSRTLSTDTQYF	TGTGCCACCTCGGACAGTCGGACGTTGAGCACAGATACGCAGTATTTT
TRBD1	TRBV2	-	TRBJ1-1	CASGERGLSEAFF	TGTGCCAGCGGTGAGAGGGGGCTTAGTGAAGCTTTCTTT
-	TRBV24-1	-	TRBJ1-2	CATSETGGENGYTF	TGTGCCACCAGTGAAACCGGTGGGGAGAATGGCTACACCTTC
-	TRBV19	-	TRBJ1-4	CASSITAWEKLFF	TGTGCCAGTAGTATCACCGCGTGGGAAAAACTGTTTTTT
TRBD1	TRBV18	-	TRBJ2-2	CASSVRQGDTGELFF	TGTGCCAGCTCTGTGAGACAGGGCGACACCGGGGAGCTGTTTTTT
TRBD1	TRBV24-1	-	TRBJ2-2	CATSDSGGFGELFF	TGTGCCACCAGTGATTCAGGGGGCTTCGGGGAGCTGTTTTTT
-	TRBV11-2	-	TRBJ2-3	CASVQEPGHPRRDTQYF	TGTGCCAGCGTACAAGAACCGGGACACCCAAGACGAGATACGCAGTATTTT
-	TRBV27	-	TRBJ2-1	CASRIRGTYNEQFF	TGTGCCAGCAGAATTCGAGGGACGTACAATGAGCAGTTCTTC
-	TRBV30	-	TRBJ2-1	CAWSSRGGNEQFF	TGTGCCTGGAGTTCTAGAGGGGGCAATGAGCAGTTCTTC
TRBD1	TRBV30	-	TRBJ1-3	CAWSQGVGNTIYF	TGTGCCTGGAGTCAGGGGGTCGGAAACACCATATATTTT
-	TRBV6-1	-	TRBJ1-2	CASSEQDYGYTF	TGTGCCAGCAGTGAACAGGACTATGGCTACACCTTC
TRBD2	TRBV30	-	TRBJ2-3	CAWTYPRTSGASSTDTQYF	TGTGCCTGGACCTACCCAAGGACTAGCGGAGCCTCTAGCACAGATACGCAGTATTTT
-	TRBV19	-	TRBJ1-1	CASIRSGGPLNTEAFF	TGTGCCAGTATCAGAAGTGGGGGGCCCTTGAACACTGAAGCTTTCTTT
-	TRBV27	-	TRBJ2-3	CASSTHGSHTQYF	TGTGCCAGCAGTACACACGGCTCCCATACGCAGTATTTT
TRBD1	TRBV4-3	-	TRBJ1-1	CASSPARGGTEAFF	TGCGCCAGCAGCCCAGCCAGGGGGGGGACTGAAGCTTTCTTT
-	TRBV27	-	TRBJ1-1	CASWIRTEAFF	TGTGCCAGCTGGATACGCACTGAAGCTTTCTTT
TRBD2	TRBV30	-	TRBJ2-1	CAWTPKGLAGYNEQFF	TGTGCCTGGACCCCCAAAGGACTAGCGGGATACAATGAGCAGTTCTTC
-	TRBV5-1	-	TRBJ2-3	CASSGGLASPDTQYF	TGCGCCAGCAGCGGGGGGCTAGCTTCCCCAGATACGCAGTATTTT
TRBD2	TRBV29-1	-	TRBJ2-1	CSVETSPRNEQFF	TGCAGCGTTGAGACTAGCCCCCGCAATGAGCAGTTCTTC
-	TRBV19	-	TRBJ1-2	CASSLLLMINYGYTF	TGTGCCAGTAGTCTGCTCCTGATGATTAACTATGGCTACACCTTC